These T cell receptor beta chains were read from a single sample in a study of OX40 agonist ivuxolimab in advanced cancers. The protocol was immunoSEQ multiplex PCR, while the TCRdb copy is restricted to in-frame clones and leaves out a portion. The data show 70,000 to 85,000 clones, roughly 84% seen once. The specimen comprised CD4+ or CD8+ T cells sorted from blood, sampled in a trial of the OX40 agonist ivuxolimab. The source is an adult with an advanced solid tumor such as melanoma, head and neck, liver or kidney cancer. Both conserved end residues are part of each CDR3. A D gene is named only where the DNA matches it firmly. Not all rows give a size; the values are once, few, many and, for expanded clones, a class.

clone size: .
J gene: TRBJ2-2
D gene: .
V gene: TRBV10-2
CDR3 DNA: TGCGCCAGCAGAGGAAACTTCCTAAACACCGGGGAGCTGTTTTTT
CDR3 protein: CASRGNFLNTGELFF

clone size: .
J gene: TRBJ1-2
D gene: .
V gene: TRBV7-2
CDR3 DNA: TGTGCCAGCAGCCTATACGAAGGCCCCTATGGCTACACCTTC
CDR3 protein: CASSLYEGPYGYTF

clone size: .
J gene: TRBJ2-7
D gene: .
V gene: TRBV27
CDR3 DNA: TGTGCCAGCAGTCCTACGAACTACAGGGCCTACGAGCAGTACTTC
CDR3 protein: CASSPTNYRAYEQYF

clone size: .
J gene: TRBJ1-2
D gene: .
V gene: TRBV5-1
CDR3 DNA: TGCGCCAGCAGCCCCCCCCCGGGACACCCTAACTATGGCTACACCTTC
CDR3 protein: CASSPPPGHPNYGYTF

clone size: .
J gene: TRBJ2-3
D gene: TRBD2
V gene: TRBV5-1
CDR3 DNA: TGCGCCAGCAGCTTGGTCGGGAGGTCTGTGCAGTATTTT
CDR3 protein: CASSLVGRSVQYF

clone size: .
J gene: TRBJ1-3
D gene: TRBD1
V gene: TRBV7-3
CDR3 DNA: TGTGCCAGCAGCTCCGGGACAGCTGGAAACACCATATATTTT
CDR3 protein: CASSSGTAGNTIYF

clone size: .
J gene: TRBJ2-6
D gene: TRBD1
V gene: TRBV6-1
CDR3 DNA: TGTGCCAGCAGGACAGGGGGCTCTGGGGCCAACGTCCTGACTTTC
CDR3 protein: CASRTGGSGANVLTF

clone size: .
J gene: TRBJ1-1
D gene: .
V gene: TRBV7-2
CDR3 DNA: TGTGCCAGCAGCTCCCAAGGTATAGGGACGGGGGGAACTGAAGCTTTCTTT
CDR3 protein: CASSSQGIGTGGTEAFF

clone size: .
J gene: TRBJ1-4
D gene: TRBD1
V gene: TRBV2
CDR3 DNA: TGTGCCAGCAGTGACCCGGGACAGATTAATGAAAAACTGTTTTTT
CDR3 protein: CASSDPGQINEKLFF

clone size: .
J gene: TRBJ1-1
D gene: .
V gene: TRBV2
CDR3 DNA: TGTGCCAGCATACGGCAGAACAGGAACACTGAAGCTTTCTTT
CDR3 protein: CASIRQNRNTEAFF

clone size: .
J gene: TRBJ2-3
D gene: .
V gene: TRBV7-2
CDR3 DNA: TGTGCCAGCAGCTTAGTCAGGTCAGGTGGGTCCACAGATACGCAGTATTTT
CDR3 protein: CASSLVRSGGSTDTQYF

clone size: few
J gene: TRBJ2-1
D gene: TRBD1
V gene: TRBV11-3
CDR3 DNA: TGTGCCAGCAGCCTGAGGTTCCGGGACAGTTCCTACAATGAGCAGTTCTTC
CDR3 protein: CASSLRFRDSSYNEQFF

clone size: .
J gene: TRBJ1-1
D gene: .
V gene: TRBV6-6
CDR3 DNA: TGTGCCAGCAGTTACGCCCAGGGTAATGGGGTCACTGAAGCTTTCTTT
CDR3 protein: CASSYAQGNGVTEAFF

clone size: .
J gene: TRBJ1-6
D gene: TRBD1
V gene: TRBV7-8
CDR3 DNA: TGTGCCAGCAGCATGGGACAGGACAATTCACCCCTCCACTTT
CDR3 protein: CASSMGQDNSPLHF

clone size: .
J gene: TRBJ2-7
D gene: TRBD1
V gene: TRBV28
CDR3 DNA: TGTGCCAGCACTCTTGGGACAGGGATAAACGAGCAGTACTTC
CDR3 protein: CASTLGTGINEQYF

clone size: few
J gene: TRBJ1-5
D gene: TRBD1
V gene: TRBV19
CDR3 DNA: TGTGCCAGCAGTACGACAGGGGAGGGTTATTGGCCCCAGCATTTT
CDR3 protein: CASSTTGEGYWPQHF

clone size: .
J gene: TRBJ2-2
D gene: .
V gene: TRBV9
CDR3 DNA: TGTGCCAGCAGCGTAGTGAACAGCAACACCGGGGAGCTGTTTTTT
CDR3 protein: CASSVVNSNTGELFF

clone size: .
J gene: TRBJ1-1
D gene: .
V gene: TRBV18
CDR3 DNA: TGTGCCAGCTCACTCCCCAGGGGAGGCACTGAAGCTTTCTTT
CDR3 protein: CASSLPRGGTEAFF

clone size: .
J gene: TRBJ1-1
D gene: .
V gene: TRBV28
CDR3 DNA: TGTGCCAGCAGTTGGGGCAGCGAAGCTTTCTTT
CDR3 protein: CASSWGSEAFF

clone size: .
J gene: TRBJ1-5
D gene: .
V gene: TRBV7-2
CDR3 DNA: TGTGCCAGCAGCCCCGGGACACCCAATCAGCCCCAGCATTTT
CDR3 protein: CASSPGTPNQPQHF

clone size: once
J gene: TRBJ2-4
D gene: TRBD1
V gene: TRBV5-1
CDR3 DNA: TGCGCCAGCAGCCCCCGGGGACAGGAAAACATTCAGTACTTC
CDR3 protein: CASSPRGQENIQYF

clone size: .
J gene: TRBJ1-3
D gene: TRBD1
V gene: TRBV19
CDR3 DNA: TGTGCCAGTAGTATAGGGACAGGGACTGGAAACACCATATATTTT
CDR3 protein: CASSIGTGTGNTIYF

clone size: once
J gene: TRBJ1-2
D gene: TRBD1
V gene: TRBV11-2
CDR3 DNA: TGTGCCAGCAGCTTAGTGACAGGGGTAGCGGATGCTAACTATGGCTACACCTTC
CDR3 protein: CASSLVTGVADANYGYTF

clone size: once
J gene: TRBJ1-2
D gene: .
V gene: TRBV4-2
CDR3 DNA: TGTGCCAGCAGCCAAGGAACTGAAGGGCTTAACTATGGCTACACCTTC
CDR3 protein: CASSQGTEGLNYGYTF

clone size: .
J gene: TRBJ2-7
D gene: TRBD1
V gene: TRBV4-3
CDR3 DNA: TGCGCCAGCAGCCAAGAAGGGGGGGACAGGGGGCTCTTAATACCCTACGAGCAGTACTTC
CDR3 protein: CASSQEGGDRGLLIPYEQYF

clone size: .
J gene: TRBJ2-7
D gene: TRBD2
V gene: TRBV7-2
CDR3 DNA: TGTGCCAGCAGCTCTAGACTAGCGGGAGTTGTCTACGAGCAGTACTTC
CDR3 protein: CASSSRLAGVVYEQYF

clone size: .
J gene: TRBJ1-3
D gene: .
V gene: TRBV5-5
CDR3 DNA: TGTGCCAGCAGCTTGGAGGGGACCTTCTCTGGAAACACCATATATTTT
CDR3 protein: CASSLEGTFSGNTIYF

clone size: once
J gene: TRBJ1-2
D gene: .
V gene: TRBV4-1
CDR3 DNA: TGCGCCAGCAGCCGAGACCCGGGCTATGGCTACACCTTC
CDR3 protein: CASSRDPGYGYTF

clone size: .
J gene: TRBJ1-4
D gene: .
V gene: TRBV29-1
CDR3 DNA: TGCAGCGTTGCGGCAGGGGTAGGTGAAAAACTGTTTTTT
CDR3 protein: CSVAAGVGEKLFF

clone size: .
J gene: TRBJ1-6
D gene: TRBD1
V gene: TRBV18
CDR3 DNA: TGTGCCAGCTCACCGGGGACAGGTGGTAATTCACCCCTCCACTTT
CDR3 protein: CASSPGTGGNSPLHF

clone size: once
J gene: TRBJ2-3
D gene: TRBD2
V gene: TRBV18
CDR3 DNA: TGTGCCAGCTCACCCACTAGCGGGAGGGCCGGCACAGATACGCAGTATTTT
CDR3 protein: CASSPTSGRAGTDTQYF

clone size: once
J gene: TRBJ2-2
D gene: .
V gene: TRBV7-3
CDR3 DNA: TGTGCCAGCAGCTTAAGTGGCAGATGGAACACCGGGGAGCTGTTTTTT
CDR3 protein: CASSLSGRWNTGELFF

clone size: .
J gene: TRBJ1-1
D gene: .
V gene: TRBV9
CDR3 DNA: TGTGCCAGCAGCGTAGAGACAGGGAACACTGAAGCTTTCTTT
CDR3 protein: CASSVETGNTEAFF

clone size: .
J gene: TRBJ2-7
D gene: .
V gene: TRBV19
CDR3 DNA: TGTGCCAGTAAAGACGTCGGGACTTCGGCCTACGAGCAGTACTTC
CDR3 protein: CASKDVGTSAYEQYF

clone size: .
J gene: TRBJ2-2
D gene: TRBD2
V gene: TRBV27
CDR3 DNA: TGTGCCAGCAGTTTAGGGACGGGTAGCGGGAGGTACACCGGGGAGCTGTTTTTT
CDR3 protein: CASSLGTGSGRYTGELFF

clone size: .
J gene: TRBJ1-4
D gene: TRBD1
V gene: TRBV28
CDR3 DNA: TGTGCCAGCACCGAGGGGACAGGGCCACGTGAAAAACTGTTTTTT
CDR3 protein: CASTEGTGPREKLFF

clone size: .
J gene: TRBJ1-1
D gene: TRBD1
V gene: TRBV28
CDR3 DNA: TGTGCCAGCAGAAACAGGGGGCTGAACACTGAAGCTTTCTTT
CDR3 protein: CASRNRGLNTEAFF

clone size: .
J gene: TRBJ2-1
D gene: .
V gene: TRBV28
CDR3 DNA: TGTGCCAGCAGTTTAGGGGGGATTGAGCAGTTCTTC
CDR3 protein: CASSLGGIEQFF

clone size: .
J gene: TRBJ2-2
D gene: TRBD1
V gene: TRBV6-1
CDR3 DNA: TGTGCCAGCAGTGAGGGACAGGCCGCGAACACCGGGGAGCTGTTTTTT
CDR3 protein: CASSEGQAANTGELFF

clone size: once
J gene: TRBJ2-1
D gene: TRBD2
V gene: TRBV7-2
CDR3 DNA: TGTGCCAGCAGCCTCGGGACTAGCGGGATTCTTTACAATGAGCAGTTCTTC
CDR3 protein: CASSLGTSGILYNEQFF

clone size: .
J gene: TRBJ1-4
D gene: TRBD1
V gene: TRBV6-5
CDR3 DNA: TGTGCCAGCAGCCAACAGGGGGCACGGGAAAAACTGTTTTTT
CDR3 protein: CASSQQGAREKLFF

clone size: .
J gene: TRBJ2-5
D gene: .
V gene: TRBV21-1
CDR3 DNA: TGTGCCAGCAGCAAAAGGGAAGGGACAGCACTGGGAGAGCAGTACTTC
CDR3 protein: CASSKREGTALGEQYF